A selection of T cell receptor beta chains follows, all from one sample in a study of T cell repertoires in cytomegalovirus infection. Using its own MiXCR run on the reads, TCRdb lists one record per CDR3 protein. The repertoire consists of a few hundred thousand distinct CDR3 sequences, with around a sixth occurring once and the leading ten covering around 11%. The source material was PBMCs. All receptors derive from a human donor in good health (CMV status not recorded). Some clones in this sample may be carry-over from other donors' samples. The CDR3 runs from the conserved cysteine through the conserved F or W. The order of the fields is V gene, J gene, CDR3 length, CDR3 protein.

v_call: TRBV2; j_call: TRBJ2-2; cdr3_length: 15; cdr3_aa: CASSPRLAGTGELFF
v_call: TRBV7-9; j_call: TRBJ2-1; cdr3_length: 14; cdr3_aa: CASSKWDRGFEQFF
v_call: TRBV6-2/TRBV6-3; j_call: TRBJ2-3; cdr3_length: 17; cdr3_aa: CASSGSGGGAYTDTQYF
v_call: TRBV5-4; j_call: TRBJ2-5; cdr3_length: 14; cdr3_aa: CASSAGTREETQYF
v_call: TRBV6-2/TRBV6-3; j_call: TRBJ2-5; cdr3_length: 18; cdr3_aa: CASSSLEPGLAVMGTQYF
v_call: TRBV20-1; j_call: TRBJ2-7; cdr3_length: 15; cdr3_aa: CSARAGTGGWYEQYF
v_call: TRBV11-2; j_call: TRBJ1-4; cdr3_length: 17; cdr3_aa: CASSLPLRTDRNEKLFF
v_call: TRBV7-8; j_call: TRBJ2-3; cdr3_length: 15; cdr3_aa: CASSTSLAETDTQYF
v_call: TRBV6-2/TRBV6-3; j_call: TRBJ2-3; cdr3_length: 16; cdr3_aa: CASSQGLGSSTDTQYF
v_call: TRBV7-2; j_call: TRBJ2-2; cdr3_length: 14; cdr3_aa: CASSYTATTGELFF
v_call: TRBV7-6; j_call: TRBJ1-2; cdr3_length: 17; cdr3_aa: CASSLDGAGRDGYGYTF
v_call: TRBV7-6; j_call: TRBJ2-2; cdr3_length: 13; cdr3_aa: CASTRGSTGELFF
v_call: TRBV5-1; j_call: TRBJ2-7; cdr3_length: 14; cdr3_aa: CASSSGGDSYEQYF
v_call: TRBV11-1; j_call: TRBJ1-1; cdr3_length: 14; cdr3_aa: CASSLEEVYTEAFF
v_call: TRBV7-9; j_call: TRBJ2-5; cdr3_length: 15; cdr3_aa: CASSSGNHEGETQYF
v_call: TRBV12-3/TRBV12-4; j_call: TRBJ1-2; cdr3_length: 13; cdr3_aa: CASSLLQGAGYTF
v_call: TRBV7-3; j_call: TRBJ1-1; cdr3_length: 13; cdr3_aa: CASSPHPNTEAFF
v_call: TRBV4-2; j_call: TRBJ1-2; cdr3_length: 12; cdr3_aa: CASSLGEDGYTF
v_call: TRBV7-2; j_call: TRBJ1-1; cdr3_length: 13; cdr3_aa: CASSSKEGQEAFF
v_call: TRBV10-3; j_call: TRBJ1-6; cdr3_length: 15; cdr3_aa: CAISEGTGGFSPLHF
v_call: TRBV11-2; j_call: TRBJ2-5; cdr3_length: 15; cdr3_aa: CASSSQIAGRETQYF
v_call: TRBV28; j_call: TRBJ1-5; cdr3_length: 15; cdr3_aa: CASKQGRLSNQPQHF
v_call: TRBV6-6; j_call: TRBJ2-3; cdr3_length: 17; cdr3_aa: CASSYSIRAGGAALQYF
v_call: TRBV4-1; j_call: TRBJ1-2; cdr3_length: 13; cdr3_aa: CASSPGGTGGYTF
v_call: TRBV29-1; j_call: TRBJ1-2; cdr3_length: 13; cdr3_aa: CSALTGANYGYTF
v_call: TRBV7-2; j_call: TRBJ2-1; cdr3_length: 15; cdr3_aa: CASSSYTTPGPEQFF
v_call: TRBV7-2; j_call: TRBJ2-2; cdr3_length: 14; cdr3_aa: CASSRGGNTGELFF
v_call: TRBV6-5; j_call: TRBJ2-1; cdr3_length: 15; cdr3_aa: CASSYAQSSYNEQFF
v_call: TRBV24-1; j_call: TRBJ1-2; cdr3_length: 11; cdr3_aa: CATSDLSGYTF
v_call: TRBV12-3/TRBV12-4; j_call: TRBJ1-1; cdr3_length: 13; cdr3_aa: CASGVNGDTEAFF
v_call: TRBV7-2; j_call: TRBJ2-5; cdr3_length: 14; cdr3_aa: CASSAERGIETQYF
v_call: TRBV4-3; j_call: TRBJ2-1; cdr3_length: 15; cdr3_aa: CASSQTRDPYNEQFF
v_call: TRBV6-1; j_call: TRBJ2-3; cdr3_length: 15; cdr3_aa: CASSALGSAADTQYF
v_call: TRBV7-2; j_call: TRBJ2-1; cdr3_length: 14; cdr3_aa: CASSRTSGNNEQFF
v_call: TRBV29-1; j_call: TRBJ1-2; cdr3_length: 11; cdr3_aa: CSVEDSSFYTF
v_call: TRBV7-6; j_call: TRBJ2-2; cdr3_length: 14; cdr3_aa: CASSLEGAPGELFF
v_call: TRBV24-1; j_call: TRBJ1-2; cdr3_length: 13; cdr3_aa: CATSQDVDYGYTF
v_call: TRBV4-1; j_call: TRBJ2-7; cdr3_length: 13; cdr3_aa: CASSLPAGYEQYF
v_call: TRBV20-1; j_call: TRBJ1-5; cdr3_length: 16; cdr3_aa: CSARDYGQGVNQPQHF
v_call: TRBV6-6; j_call: TRBJ2-1; cdr3_length: 18; cdr3_aa: CASSYDGISSWGYNEQFF
v_call: TRBV27; j_call: TRBJ2-5; cdr3_length: 16; cdr3_aa: CASALFKSDTRGTQYF
v_call: TRBV2; j_call: TRBJ1-3; cdr3_length: 13; cdr3_aa: CASSEQGGSTIYF
v_call: TRBV6-5; j_call: TRBJ1-5; cdr3_length: 13; cdr3_aa: CASSMSVDQPQHF
v_call: TRBV19; j_call: TRBJ1-1; cdr3_length: 13; cdr3_aa: CASSILGITEAFF
v_call: TRBV12-3/TRBV12-4; j_call: TRBJ2-1; cdr3_length: 11; cdr3_aa: CASTKRDEQFF
v_call: TRBV7-6; j_call: TRBJ2-1; cdr3_length: 15; cdr3_aa: CASSQPGLPAAEQFF
v_call: TRBV6-2/TRBV6-3; j_call: TRBJ1-5; cdr3_length: 17; cdr3_aa: CASSTWGETLRGQPQHF
v_call: TRBV28; j_call: TRBJ1-4; cdr3_length: 18; cdr3_aa: CASSLSVGTGGPNEKLFF
v_call: TRBV7-2; j_call: TRBJ2-2; cdr3_length: 12; cdr3_aa: CASGGSTGELFF
v_call: TRBV19; j_call: TRBJ2-3; cdr3_length: 18; cdr3_aa: CASSLNPPGGGAPDTQYF
v_call: TRBV9; j_call: TRBJ1-6; cdr3_length: 15; cdr3_aa: CASSVQQGAGSPLHF
v_call: TRBV20-1; j_call: TRBJ1-1; cdr3_length: 15; cdr3_aa: CSARDRTGEDTEAFF
v_call: TRBV20-1; j_call: TRBJ2-1; cdr3_length: 13; cdr3_aa: CSASGQGINEQFF
v_call: TRBV6-6; j_call: TRBJ1-6; cdr3_length: 20; cdr3_aa: CASSYSVPGQGSGAYSPLHF
v_call: TRBV6-1; j_call: TRBJ1-5; cdr3_length: 15; cdr3_aa: CASRPTGVGDQPQHF
v_call: TRBV20-1; j_call: TRBJ2-1; cdr3_length: 17; cdr3_aa: CSANGGLAGGRYNEQFF
v_call: TRBV12-3/TRBV12-4; j_call: TRBJ1-4; cdr3_length: 13; cdr3_aa: CASTTGHGEKLFF
v_call: TRBV11-2; j_call: TRBJ2-1; cdr3_length: 19; cdr3_aa: CASRELGTSGGPSYNEQFF